This T cell receptor (beta chain) was identified in a study of beta chain features in type 1 diabetes. Germline V gives CDR1 SGHNT, CDR2 YYREEE (reference sequence). V dropped 4 bases and J dropped 4; count of bases not matched to a gene: 5. This CDR3 comprises 14 residues. Reverse transcribing all isolated RNA meant expressed TCRB transcripts were sequenced. Generated by immunoSEQ multiplex PCR, the TCRdb table keeps only in-frame clones and is missing some. The sample has just under 150,000 clones, 10% seen once. This clone was recorded a few times. The sequencing input was naive CD4+ T cells from blood. The gene calls are TRBV5-4 and TRBJ2-5; 9 bases agree with TRBD1. The TCR originated in a man younger than 35 in good health. This chain's CDR3 is CASSPGTGRETQYF. The CDR3, as DNA: TGTGCCAGCAGCCCCGGGACAGGGAGAGAGACCCAGTACTTC. Full variable domain (outside the CDR3, taken from reference TRBV5-4 and TRBJ2-5): ETGVTQSPTHLIKTRGQQVTLRCSSQSGHNTVSWYQQALGQGPQFIFQYYREEENGRGNFPPRFSGLQFPNYSSELNVNALELDDSALYLCASSPGTGRETQYFGPGTRLLVL.